One sample yielded the 7 T cell receptor beta chains listed below, sequenced in a study of T cells in tuberculosis. Time point specified: new active TB diagnosis, blood taken before or within 7 days of starting treatment. The method was immunoSEQ multiplex PCR; TCRdb's version includes in-frame clones alone and lacks a portion of them. The sample includes 29,000 or so clones, 92% seen only once; the top ten take around 7%. The sequenced sample was PBMCs, obtained at tuberculosis diagnosis. These receptor sequences come from an adult with tuberculosis.

The chain joins TRBV13 to TRBJ2-3; TRBD1 agrees at 7 bases. The CDR3 runs 16 residues. Germline trimming cut 7 bases from V and 3 bases from J; bases unmatched to any gene: 13. CDR1 and CDR2 from the germline V gene are PRHDT and FYEKMQ (reference sequence). CDR3 in amino acids: CASIFVEGQLTDTQYF. The DNA for the CDR3 is TGTGCCAGCATCTTCGTTGAGGGACAGCTGACAGATACGCAGTATTTT. Full variable domain (remainder filled in from reference TRBV13 and TRBJ2-3): AAGVIQSPRHLIKEKRETATLKCYPIPRHDTVYWYQQGPGQDPQFLISFYEKMQSDKGSIPDRFSAQQFSDYHSELNMSSLELGDSALYFCASIFVEGQLTDTQYFGPGTRLTVL.

The chain has TRBV4-3 and TRBJ1-5, with 7 bases identical to TRBD1. Germline CDR1 and CDR2: LGHNA and YSLEER. The CDR3 is 15 residues long. The ends lost 5 bases at V and 0 bases at J; junction bases unmatched: 4. In DNA form, the CDR3 reads TGCGCCAGCAGCTACGGGACAGATAGCAATCAGCCCCAGCATTTT. Its protein product is CASSYGTDSNQPQHF.

The chain carries TRBV2 and TRBJ1-6, with D possibly being TRBD1 (6 bases). Per the germline V gene, CDR1 is SNHLY and CDR2 is FYNNEI. The CDR3 spans 15 residues. Trimming shortened V by 6 bases and J by 7 bases, and 16 bases separated the two germline ends. This chain's CDR3 is CASRSEQGRNSPLHF. CDR3 in DNA: TGTGCCAGCAGAAGCGAACAGGGAAGGAATTCACCCCTCCACTTT.

V and J are TRBV11-2 and TRBJ1-4; no clear D gene. The CDR3 has 15 amino acids. In germline, CDR1 is SGHAT, CDR2 FQNNGV. Trimming cost V 5 bases and J 0 bases, with 10 bases left between them. The CDR3 DNA reads TGTGCCAGCAGCCCCCCCGTATCAACTAATGAAAAACTGTTTTTT. Its protein is CASSPPVSTNEKLFF.

This CDR3 is CASSETQGVAQHF. The CDR3 DNA sequence: TGTGCCAGCAGCGAGACACAGGGGGTAGCCCAGCATTTT. The chain uses TRBV2 and TRBJ1-5, with 8 positions matching TRBD1. In germline, CDR1 is SNHLY, CDR2 FYNNEI. This CDR3 is 13 amino acids long. The junction had 9 bases not matched to a gene; V was cut back by 6 bases and J by 11 bases.

The V gene is TRBV7-2, the J gene TRBJ1-2; D may be TRBD1 (6 bases). Per germline, CDR1 SGHTA and CDR2 FQGNSA. The length of the CDR3 is 17 residues. Trimming cost V 3 bases and J 5 bases, with 22 bases left between them. CDR3 DNA: TGTGCCAGCAGCTTCCGAGCAGGGGCGGGGGGAAAGTATGGCTACACCTTC. It yields the protein CASSFRAGAGGKYGYTF.

The chain employs TRBV4-3 and TRBJ2-7, with D possibly TRBD1 on 5 matching bases. Per the germline V gene, CDR1 is LGHNA and CDR2 is YSLEER. V was cut by 4 bases and J by 3 bases, with 19 bases left in between. The CDR3 has 16 amino acids. CDR3 protein: CASSPETGSALYEQYF. The CDR3 region has the DNA TGCGCCAGCAGCCCAGAAACAGGCTCGGCGCTCTACGAGCAGTACTTC.